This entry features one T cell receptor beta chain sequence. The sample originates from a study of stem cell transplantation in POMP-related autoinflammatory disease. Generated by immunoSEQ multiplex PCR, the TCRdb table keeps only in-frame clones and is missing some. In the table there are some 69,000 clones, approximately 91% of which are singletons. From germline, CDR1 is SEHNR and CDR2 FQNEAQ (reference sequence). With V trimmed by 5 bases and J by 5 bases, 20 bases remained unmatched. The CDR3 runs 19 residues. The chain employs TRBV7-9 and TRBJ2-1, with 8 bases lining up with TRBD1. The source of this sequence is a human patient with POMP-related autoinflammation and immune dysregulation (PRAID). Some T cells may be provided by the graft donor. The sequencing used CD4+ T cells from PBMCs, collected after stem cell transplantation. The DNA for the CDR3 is TGTGCCAGCAGCCCCACTCGAACCAACAGGGGGTCGGCCAACAATGAGCAGTTCTTC. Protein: CASSPTRTNRGSANNEQFF.